A selection of T cell receptor beta chains follows, all from one sample in a study of blood T cell repertoires in COVID-19. Libraries were prepared by immunoSEQ multiplex PCR; TCRdb keeps only in-frame clonotypes and omits some of them. The table includes about 62,000 clones, approximately 80% detected once. The sequencing input was peripheral blood. The receptor source for this set is a man between 60 and 75 years old with acute or convalescent COVID-19. The CDR3 runs from the conserved cysteine through the conserved F or W. The D gene is left open where the match is weak. Clone sizes are given selectively: once, few, many, or a class where the clone is expanded.

DNA: TGTGCTAGCAGCTTAGCTCACAGCTCATACAATGAGCAGTTCTTC
CDR3: CASSLAHSSYNEQFF
J: TRBJ2-1
V: TRBV7-7
size: NA
D: NA

DNA: TGTGCCGCCGCCGATTCTAGAGCGGGAGAGAGGGGCTTAAGGGCGCAGTATTTT
CDR3: CAAADSRAGERGLRAQYF
J: TRBJ2-3
V: TRBV24-1
size: NA
D: TRBD2

DNA: TGTGCCTGGAGTGTGTCAGTGGAGAATGAGCAGTTCTTC
CDR3: CAWSVSVENEQFF
J: TRBJ2-1
V: TRBV30
size: NA
D: NA

DNA: TGTGCCAGCACCTACGGGAGGAAGCAGTTCTTC
CDR3: CASTYGRKQFF
J: TRBJ2-1
V: TRBV6-6
size: NA
D: TRBD2

DNA: TGTGCCAGTAGCACGGGAAGTAACGGCTACACCTTC
CDR3: CASSTGSNGYTF
J: TRBJ1-2
V: TRBV19
size: NA
D: NA

DNA: TGCAGCGCCAGACTAGCGGGAGGAAAGGATACGCAGTATTTT
CDR3: CSARLAGGKDTQYF
J: TRBJ2-3
V: TRBV29-1
size: NA
D: TRBD2

DNA: TGCGCCAGCAGCCAACGGGGTGCAGCCTTCGACGAGCAGTACTTC
CDR3: CASSQRGAAFDEQYF
J: TRBJ2-7
V: TRBV4-1
size: NA
D: NA

DNA: TGTGCCAGCAGTTTATCACTAGCGGGGTACAATGAGCAGTTCTTC
CDR3: CASSLSLAGYNEQFF
J: TRBJ2-1
V: TRBV28
size: NA
D: TRBD2

DNA: TGTGCTAGTTCTAGGGGGGGTAGCGGATTCAATGAGCAGTTCTTC
CDR3: CASSRGGSGFNEQFF
J: TRBJ2-1
V: TRBV19
size: NA
D: NA

DNA: TGCGCCAGCAGCCCCGGAGGCCCCCCGAAAAACATTCAGTACTTC
CDR3: CASSPGGPPKNIQYF
J: TRBJ2-4
V: TRBV5-1
size: NA
D: NA

DNA: TGTGCCAGTAGTATAATCGGGGAAGTAGGACAGCCCCAGCATTTT
CDR3: CASSIIGEVGQPQHF
J: TRBJ1-5
V: TRBV19
size: few
D: NA

DNA: TGTGCCAGCAGCACACTAGCGGGAGAGGTCGGGGAGCTGTTTTTT
CDR3: CASSTLAGEVGELFF
J: TRBJ2-2
V: TRBV3-1/TRBV3-2
size: NA
D: TRBD2

DNA: TGTGCCAGTAGTTCCGGGACTAGCAAAAGGGAGACCCAGTACTTC
CDR3: CASSSGTSKRETQYF
J: TRBJ2-5
V: TRBV19
size: NA
D: TRBD2